The 26 T cell receptor beta chains below were found in one sample sequenced in a study of control samples from healthy donors and cancer patients. Some clones are missing from TCRdb's copy, which holds only in-frame ones; the method was immunoSEQ multiplex PCR. The sample carries 150,000 or so clones, 80% to 90% recorded once. Material: blood. Every receptor here comes from a man aged 18 to 29 in good health.

The J gene is TRBJ2-2, the V gene TRBV5-1; 7 bases fit TRBD2. J was trimmed by 6 bases and V by 3 bases; bases with no gene match: 11. The CDR3 is made up of 16 amino acids. Germline V gene sequence: CDR1 SGHRS, CDR2 YFSETQ. The CDR3 loop is CASSSTGAGRPGELFF. The CDR3, as DNA: TGCGCCAGCAGCTCCACCGGGGCCGGGAGGCCCGGGGAGCTGTTTTTT.

As for this clone: The sample holds other DNA sequences that translate to the same CDR3. This rearrangement joins TRBV6-5 to TRBJ2-5; 9 nucleotides align to TRBD1. CDR3 length: 12 residues. With V trimmed by 6 bases and J by 13 bases, 9 bases remained unmatched. CDR1 and CDR2 from the germline V gene are MNHEY and SVGAGI. CDR3 sequence: CASSWDRVSRYF. The CDR3 DNA reads as TGTGCCAGCAGCTGGGACAGGGTGTCTCGGTACTTC.

The chain is built from TRBV5-6 and TRBJ2-7, with TRBD1 matching over 9 bases. Losses at the gene ends were 2 bases for V and 6 bases for J; bases not matched to a gene: 12. Germline V CDR1 and CDR2: SGHDT, YYEEEE. The CDR3 extends over 16 amino acids. The CDR3 sequence: CASSFWTTGGLGEQYF. The CDR3 DNA reads TGTGCCAGCAGCTTTTGGACGACAGGGGGATTGGGCGAGCAGTACTTC.

A note on this clone: An end of the junction differs from the germline gene, which may be a read error. V is TRBV6-5 and J is TRBJ2-1; TRBD2 aligns across 8 bases. The CDR3 loop spans 11 amino acids. Germline V gene sequence: CDR1 MNHEY, CDR2 SVGAGI. In nucleotides, the CDR3 is TGTGCCAGCGCTGGAGCGGGAGATAAGGTCTTC. It specifies CASAGAGDKVF.

The genes are TRBV4-1 and TRBJ1-1, with D possibly matching TRBD1 (6 bases). CDR3 length: 18 amino acids. CDR1 is MGHRA, CDR2 YSYEKL, per germline. V shed 2 bases and J shed 2 bases, with 21 bases lying between them. The CDR3, as DNA: TGCGCCAGCAGCCAAACTCTTACTTCGCCGGGGGCCAACACTGAAGCTTTCTTT. Its protein is CASSQTLTSPGANTEAFF.

Sample share makes this clone medium-sized. V and J are TRBV15 and TRBJ1-3; perhaps TRBD1 as D (5 bases). Trimming shortened V by 4 bases and J by 0 bases, and 7 bases separated the two germline ends. The germline CDR1 and CDR2 sequences are LNHNV and YYDKDF (reference sequence). The CDR3 is 14 residues long. The CDR3 loop is CATSTRDSGNTIYF. The CDR3 DNA reads TGTGCCACCAGCACCAGGGACTCTGGAAACACCATATATTTT. The entire variable domain, with the rest obtained from reference TRBV15 and TRBJ1-3, is as follows: DAMVIQNPRYQVTQFGKPVTLSCSQTLNHNVMYWYQQKSSQAPKLLFHYYDKDFNNEADTPDNFQSRRPNTSFCFLDIRSPGLGDTAMYLCATSTRDSGNTIYFGEGSWLTVV.

The V gene is TRBV7-9, the J gene TRBJ2-7; a possible D gene is TRBD1 (6 bases). CDR3 length equals 14 residues. In germline, CDR1 is SEHNR, CDR2 FQNEAQ (reference sequence). Between the trimmed V and J ends, which lost 2 bases and 3 bases, there was a span of 11 bases. CDR3 region: CASSLFGRGYEQYF. CDR3 coding DNA: TGTGCCAGCAGCTTATTTGGCAGGGGCTACGAGCAGTACTTC.

As concerns this clone: Other DNA sequences in this sample translate to the same CDR3. This chain uses TRBV19 with TRBJ2-1, with 9 bases matching TRBD2. The CDR3 loop spans 13 amino acids. Trimming took 3 bases from V and 7 from J; bases not matched to a gene: 1. From germline, CDR1 is LNHDA and CDR2 SQIVND (reference sequence). CDR3 in DNA: TGTGCCAGTAGTATGGGACTAGCTAATGAGCAGTTCTTC. Translation gives CASSMGLANEQFF.

V gene TRBV29-1 combines with J gene TRBJ1-2, with 7 bases aligning to TRBD1. CDR1 and CDR2 (germline): SQVTM, ANQGSEA. The CDR3 length is 13 residues. The J segment lost 7 bases and the V segment lost 7 bases, leaving 12 bases of the junction unmatched. The CDR3 sequence: CSASSGQRGGYTF. The CDR3 DNA follows: TGCAGCGCTTCCTCGGGACAGCGAGGTGGCTACACCTTC.

DNA for the CDR3: TGTGCCAGCTCACTGATCGGGACAGTAAAAAAAGAGACCCAGTACTTC. It specifies CASSLIGTVKKETQYF. This sequence joins TRBV18 and TRBJ2-5; TRBD1 matches at 7 bases. The V and J ends lost 4 bases and 3 bases, in that order; junction bases with no gene match: 11. CDR3 length: 16 amino acids. Germline assignment: CDR1 KGHSH and CDR2 LQKENI.

This clone occurred a few times. The J gene is TRBJ1-2, the V gene TRBV7-3; D is unclear. The CDR3 runs 13 residues. CDR1 is SGHTA, CDR2 FQGTGA, per germline. The V end was cut by 1 base, the J end by 2 bases, with 5 bases between. For the CDR3, the DNA is TGTGCCAGCAGCTTAATACCAAACTATGGCTACACCTTC. Translating it yields CASSLIPNYGYTF.

The chain employs TRBV9 and TRBJ1-2; 10 nucleotides line up with TRBD1. Germline trimming cut 6 bases from V and 3 bases from J; bases unmatched to any gene: 5. The CDR3 extends over 14 amino acids. CDR1 SGDLS and CDR2 YYNGEE come from the germline V gene. The CDR3 nucleotides read TGTGCCAGCACCGGGACAGGGGAAGACTATGGCTACACCTTC. This translates into CASTGTGEDYGYTF. Filled out from reference TRBV9 and TRBJ1-2, the complete variable domain reads DSGVTQTPKHLITATGQRVTLRCSPRSGDLSVYWYQQSLDQGLQFLIQYYNGEERAKGNILERFSAQQFPDLHSELNLSSLELGDSALYFCASTGTGEDYGYTFGSGTRLTVV.

CDR3 amino acids: CASSLYGRGTYNEQFF. The CDR3 DNA reads TGCGCCAGCAGCTTGTACGGCAGGGGAACCTACAATGAGCAGTTCTTC. The chain couples TRBV5-1 to TRBJ2-1, with D perhaps matching TRBD1 (6 bases). Germline V CDR1 and CDR2: SGHRS, YFSETQ. With 1 base removed from V and 2 bases from J, the gap between germline ends came to 13 bases. The CDR3 runs 16 residues.

The chain links TRBV4-3 to TRBJ2-7; 9 bases match TRBD2. The CDR3 length is 15 residues. Germline V gives CDR1 LGHNA, CDR2 YSLEER. V lost 0 bases and J lost 2; bases outside the gene matches: 2. CDR3 residues: CASSQDLAGAYEQYF. The DNA for the CDR3 is TGCGCCAGCAGCCAAGATTTAGCGGGGGCCTACGAGCAGTACTTC.

The chain couples TRBV12-3 or TRBV12-4 to TRBJ2-3, with D unclear. This CDR3 is 11 amino acids long. The V end lost 3 bases, the J end lost 4 bases, and 2 bases lay between the germline ends. CDR3 DNA: TGTGCCAGCAGTTTCCCAGATACGCAGTATTTT. Translation: CASSFPDTQYF.

V usage is TRBV4-1 and J usage is TRBJ2-7; D is perhaps TRBD2 (7 bases). The CDR3 length is 16 residues. V lost 2 bases and J 3 bases, leaving 17 bases between the germline ends. Germline V gene data show CDR1 as MGHRA and CDR2 as YSYEKL. In nucleotides, the CDR3 is TGCGCCAGCAGCCAAACTCGCGGGGGCCTACTCTACGAGCAGTACTTC. Protein sequence: CASSQTRGGLLYEQYF.

The chain couples TRBV18 to TRBJ1-5; no reliable D call. This CDR3 is 14 amino acids long. Looked up from germline, CDR1 is KGHSH and CDR2 is LQKENI. Trimming left V 2 bases short and J 2 bases short, with 7 bases between. The CDR3 nucleotides read TGTGCCAGCTCACCAATAGGTGGCAATCAGCCCCAGCATTTT. Translating gives CASSPIGGNQPQHF.

This clone was found once. The rearrangement joins TRBV3-1 (or the pseudogene TRBV3-2) to TRBJ2-4; 9 bases align to TRBD2. V lost 5 bases to trimming and J lost 0 bases; unmatched junction nucleotides: 5. The CDR3 consists of 16 residues. Germline CDR1 and CDR2: LGHDT and YNNKEL (reference sequence). CDR3 sequence reads: CASSALAGLAKNIQYF. The CDR3 nucleotides read TGTGCCAGCAGCGCGCTAGCGGGACTAGCCAAAAACATTCAGTACTTC.

The chain uses TRBV4-3 and TRBJ2-5; D is unclear. This CDR3 region has 15 residues. Germline CDR1 LGHNA, CDR2 YSLEER. V was clipped by 0 bases and J by 5 bases, with 13 bases between them. The CDR3 nucleotides are TGCGCCAGCAGCCAAGATCCGTCCCCGGCGGAGACCCAGTACTTC. It is translated as CASSQDPSPAETQYF.

This chain connects TRBV7-9 to TRBJ1-1, with D possibly TRBD1 on 6 matching bases. Looked up from germline, CDR1 is SEHNR and CDR2 is FQNEAQ (reference sequence). Trimming removed 10 bases at V and 1 base at J, with 22 bases between. This CDR3 has 16 amino acids. This CDR3 reads CATRGPIPIKNTEAFF. In nucleotides, the CDR3 is TGTGCCACCCGGGGGCCCATCCCTATAAAGAACACTGAAGCTTTCTTT.

J is TRBJ2-1 and V is TRBV25-1; 9 nucleotides match TRBD2. V dropped 8 bases and J dropped 5; count of bases not matched to a gene: 7. CDR1 is MGHDK, CDR2 SYGVNS, per germline. This CDR3 has 14 amino acids. CDR3 coding DNA: TGTGCCAGCGGACGACTAGCGGAAAACAATGAGCAGTTCTTC. This gives the protein CASGRLAENNEQFF.

This chain connects TRBV27 to TRBJ2-3; 8 bases match TRBD1. This CDR3 has 15 residues. V trimming: 0 bases; J trimming: 5 bases; junction bases outside the gene matches: 4. CDR1 is MNHEY, CDR2 SMNVEV, per germline (reference sequence). CDR3: CASSLSPGGKDTQYF. CDR3 bases: TGTGCCAGCAGTTTATCTCCAGGGGGCAAAGATACGCAGTATTTT.

The rearrangement uses TRBV2 and TRBJ2-5; possible D gene TRBD2, 5 bases. From germline, CDR1 is SNHLY and CDR2 FYNNEI. Trimming removed 8 bases at V and 1 base at J, with 11 bases between. CDR3 length: 13 residues. CDR3 nucleotide sequence: TGTGCCAGCGGAAGCGGACCCCAAGAGACCCAGTACTTC. Its translation: CASGSGPQETQYF.

V and J are TRBV5-1 and TRBJ2-3, with TRBD1 identical over 8 bases. This CDR3 region has 15 residues. The V and J ends lost 5 bases and 1 base, in that order; junction bases with no gene match: 6. In germline, CDR1 is SGHRS, CDR2 YFSETQ. The CDR3 is CASRQNRGGTDTQYF. In nucleotides, the CDR3 is TGCGCCAGCAGACAGAACAGGGGGGGCACAGATACGCAGTATTTT. Full variable domain (rest looked up from reference TRBV5-1 and TRBJ2-3): KAGVTQTPRYLIKTRGQQVTLSCSPISGHRSVSWYQQTPGQGLQFLFEYFSETQRNKGNFPGRFSGRQFSNSRSEMNVSTLELGDSALYLCASRQNRGGTDTQYFGPGTRLTVL.

J is TRBJ1-4 and V is TRBV9; the match to TRBD1 covers 9 bases. Germline V gene sequence: CDR1 SGDLS, CDR2 YYNGEE. Germline trimming cut 5 bases from V and 8 bases from J; bases unmatched to any gene: 7. This CDR3 has 14 amino acids. CDR3 sequence (DNA): TGTGCCAGCAGTGAGGGGGGGACAGGGGAAAAACTGTTTTTT. This codes for CASSEGGTGEKLFF. The variable domain in full, completed from reference TRBV9 and TRBJ1-4, reads DSGVTQTPKHLITATGQRVTLRCSPRSGDLSVYWYQQSLDQGLQFLIQYYNGEERAKGNILERFSAQQFPDLHSELNLSSLELGDSALYFCASSEGGTGEKLFFGSGTQLSVL.

The chain joins TRBV27 to TRBJ2-5; D may be TRBD2 (6 bases). CDR3 length equals 13 residues. Germline CDR1 reads MNHEY; CDR2 reads SMNVEV (reference sequence). V was trimmed by 5 bases and J by 5 bases, leaving 12 bases between them. This CDR3 is CASSVLAGETQYF. CDR3 in DNA: TGTGCCAGCAGTGTACTAGCTGGGGAGACCCAGTACTTC.